A single sample is the source of the 31 T cell receptor beta chains below, sequenced in a study of beta chain features in type 1 diabetes. Study-wide results and limits: Type 1 diabetes patients had moderately but significantly shorter TCRB CDR3s in all four CD4+ subsets.

Expressed TCRB transcripts were sequenced because the entire RNA isolate underwent reverse transcription. The data were produced by immunoSEQ multiplex PCR, yet TCRdb's version contains in-frame clones alone and is incomplete. The table has about 120,000 clones, roughly 17% seen once. Their antigens are not known. Sequences were obtained from central memory CD4+ T cells from blood. The receptors come from a man under 40 with type 1 diabetes.

To note about this clone: A far larger clone is one base from this, pointing to a likely read error. V and J are TRBV9 and TRBJ1-2; D gene unclear. The CDR3 sequence is 15 residues long. Per germline, CDR1 SGDLS and CDR2 YYNGEE. With 1 base removed from V and 2 bases from J, the gap between germline ends came to 12 bases. The CDR3 is CASSVSEQSNYGYTF. Written as DNA, the CDR3 is TGTGCCAGCAGCGTAAGTGAGCAGAGCAACTATGGCTACACCTTC.

This chain joins TRBV2 and TRBJ1-2, with D possibly TRBD1 on 5 matching bases. The germline V gene encodes CDR1 SNHLY and CDR2 FYNNEI. CDR3 length: 15 residues. Trimming stripped 2 bases from V and 3 bases from J, with 13 bases between. DNA for the CDR3: TGTGCCAGCAGTGAACCTCGGACAAGCCACTATGGCTACACCTTC. This codes for CASSEPRTSHYGYTF.

This clone was seen repeatedly, ten times or more. In this CDR3 the conserved last residue, phenylalanine or tryptophan, is missing, so a read error is likely. The DNA is omitted, as the CDR3 cannot be located on it reliably, and the CDR3 follows TCRdb's listing. This chain joins TRBV20-1 and TRBJ2-3; the table names TRBD2, a call not compared with the DNA. Germline V gene lookup returns CDR1 DFQATT and CDR2 SNEGSKA (reference sequence). The CDR3 is 11 amino acids long, termini counted. The CDR3 loop reads CSARTPAGAIL.

This clone was observed a handful of times. The genes are TRBV4-1 and TRBJ2-5, with 8 nucleotides matching TRBD2. Germline CDR1 and CDR2: MGHRA and YSYEKL. V lost 1 base to trimming and J lost 5 bases; unmatched junction nucleotides: 6. This CDR3 region has 15 residues. The CDR3, as DNA: TGCGCCAGCAGCCAAGCGCCGGGGGGGGCGGAGACCCAGTACTTC. This encodes CASSQAPGGAETQYF.

The chain couples TRBV7-3 to TRBJ1-5; D remains ambiguous. CDR1 SGHTA and CDR2 FQGTGA come from the germline V gene. The CDR3 length is 12 residues. Trimming took 4 bases from V and 9 from J, leaving 10 bases between them. The CDR3 sequence: CASSSENGPQHF. CDR3 nucleotides: TGTGCCAGCAGCTCCGAGAACGGGCCCCAGCATTTT.

As regards this clone: This same CDR3 is encoded by further DNA sequences in the sample. The V call is TRBV25-1, the J call TRBJ2-5; 8 nucleotides line up with TRBD2. The CDR3 runs to 13 residues. V shed 6 bases and J 4 bases; nucleotides not matched to a gene: 4. CDR1 and CDR2 (germline): MGHDK, SYGVNS. The CDR3 nucleotides are TGTGCCAGCAGCTTCGGGGGGGGAGAGACCCAGTACTTC. This sequence encodes CASSFGGGETQYF.

This clone was counted only a few times. The chain carries TRBV30 and TRBJ2-3; 16 bases fit TRBD2. The germline V gene has CDR1 GTSNPN and CDR2 SVGIG (reference sequence). The CDR3 consists of 15 residues. V shed 3 bases and J 11 bases; nucleotides not matched to a gene: 8. The CDR3 nucleotides read TGTGCCTGGAGCTTGGGACTAGCGGGGGGGCAGATGCAGTATTTT. Translated, it gives CAWSLGLAGGQMQYF.

This clone was detected a few times. The chain employs TRBV7-2 and TRBJ2-3; TRBD2 aligns across 10 bases. The V and J ends lost 4 bases and 5 bases, in that order; junction bases with no gene match: 6. Germline V gene sequence: CDR1 SGHTA, CDR2 FQGNSA. CDR3 size: 15 residues. CDR3 DNA: TGTGCCAGCAGCTCGGGAGCGGGGGGGCAAGATACGCAGTATTTT. Translation: CASSSGAGGQDTQYF.

This clone was seen a few times. CDR3 region: CSADPLTGMRNTEAFF. Written as DNA, the CDR3 is TGCAGCGCCGACCCCCTGACAGGGATGAGGAACACTGAAGCTTTCTTT. This chain uses TRBV29-1 with TRBJ1-1, with 7 nucleotides matching TRBD1. This CDR3 comprises 16 residues. Germline CDR1 reads SQVTM; CDR2 reads ANQGSEA. The ends lost 7 bases at V and 1 base at J; junction bases unmatched: 15. Looking up the rest from reference TRBV29-1 and TRBJ1-1 gives the full variable domain: SAVISQKPSRDICQRGTSLTIQCQVDSQVTMMFWYRQQPGQSLTLIATANQGSEATYESGFVIDKFPISRPNLTFSTLTVSNMSPEDSSIYLCSADPLTGMRNTEAFFGQGTRLTVV.

This clone occurred a few times. This chain uses TRBV5-1 with TRBJ2-5; the D gene could be TRBD1 or TRBD2 (5 bases each). Between the trimmed V and J ends, which lost 2 bases and 2 bases, there was a span of 13 bases. CDR3 length equals 15 residues. Germline values: CDR1 SGHRS, CDR2 YFSETQ. The CDR3 reads CASSFPLGGQETQYF. The CDR3, as DNA: TGCGCCAGCAGCTTTCCCCTTGGGGGACAAGAGACCCAGTACTTC.

The genes are TRBV6-6 and TRBJ1-2, with D hard to call. V was shortened by 6 bases and J by 4 bases, with 15 bases between the two germline ends. The CDR3 is 14 residues long. Germline V gene sequence: CDR1 MNHNY, CDR2 SVGAGI (reference sequence). The DNA of the CDR3 is TGTGCCAGCAGCCCCTTTGGAGACGGCTATGGCTACACCTTC. Amino acid sequence: CASSPFGDGYGYTF.

The chain combines TRBV10-3 with TRBJ2-7, with a possible D match to TRBD1 (6 bases). From germline, CDR1 is ENHRY and CDR2 SYGVKD. The CDR3 has 15 amino acids. V gave up 6 bases and J gave up 2 bases, with 17 bases separating them. The CDR3 DNA follows: TGTGCCATCAGCGACGCCTTGGCAGGGGCCTACGAGCAGTACTTC. Its translation is CAISDALAGAYEQYF.

This clone was detected only a few times. This CDR3 reads CASSPRFDGSSYNEQFF. DNA for the CDR3: TGTGCCAGCTCACCACGGTTCGACGGGAGCTCCTACAATGAGCAGTTCTTC. This chain connects TRBV18 to TRBJ2-1; maybe TRBD2 (6 bases). Germline V lookup: CDR1 KGHSH, CDR2 LQKENI. CDR3 length equals 17 residues. The V end lost 1 base, the J end lost 0 bases, and 13 bases lay between the germline ends.

This clone was detected only a few times. This rearrangement joins TRBV18 to TRBJ2-5; 9 bases are shared with TRBD2. V dropped 2 bases and J dropped 1; count of bases not matched to a gene: 5. CDR1 is KGHSH, CDR2 LQKENI, per germline. The CDR3 is 16 residues long. CDR3 in amino acids: CASSPFSGGTQETQYF. The CDR3 DNA reads TGTGCCAGCTCACCATTTAGCGGGGGAACCCAAGAGACCCAGTACTTC. The variable domain in full, completed from reference TRBV18 and TRBJ2-5, reads NAGVMQNPRHLVRRRGQEARLRCSPMKGHSHVYWYRQLPEEGLKFMVYLQKENIIDESGMPKERFSAEFPKEGPSILRIQQVVRGDSAAYFCASSPFSGGTQETQYFGPGTRLLVL.

This clone was observed a few times. The J gene is TRBJ2-6, the V gene TRBV28, with D tentatively TRBD1 (6 bases). Germline values: CDR1 MDHEN, CDR2 SYDVKM. The CDR3 has 14 residues. CDR3 nucleotides: TGTGGGACAGAAAGGAACTCTGGGGCCAACGTCCTGACTTTC. Protein sequence: CGTERNSGANVLTF.

The sample holds a few counts of this clone. The V and J genes are TRBV4-1 and TRBJ2-3, with 8 bases matching TRBD2. The CDR3 has 17 residues. J lost 5 bases, V lost 4 bases, and 14 bases had no gene match. The germline V gene has CDR1 MGHRA and CDR2 YSYEKL. CDR3 bases: TGCGCCAGCAGCCCCCAGCCGGGGGGGAGAGGAGAAGATACGCAGTATTTT. Translation gives CASSPQPGGRGEDTQYF.

This clone turned up a few times. The DNA is left out, because the CDR3 cannot be placed on it with certainty; the CDR3 is given as TCRdb lists it. The V call is TRBV7-8, the J call TRBJ2-1; the DNA was not compared with TRBD2, the D call given in the table. Per the germline V gene, CDR1 is SGHVS and CDR2 is FQNEAQ. The CDR3 is 12 residues long, counting both termini. The CDR3 loop is CASSSGWDEQFF.

There are a few counts of this clone. This rearrangement joins TRBV7-2 to TRBJ2-5, with D unresolved. There are 16 residues in the CDR3. Germline lookup yields CDR1 SGHTA and CDR2 FQGNSA. Trimming pared 1 base from V and 1 base from J, leaving 13 bases between. The CDR3 spells CASSLGPSAGQETQYF. The CDR3 DNA reads as TGTGCCAGCAGCTTAGGGCCCTCGGCAGGCCAAGAGACCCAGTACTTC.

The chain carries TRBV7-8 and TRBJ2-2; the D is unclear. The ends were cut back, 8 bases at V and 6 bases at J, with 16 bases in the middle. The germline CDR1 and CDR2 sequences are SGHVS and FQNEAQ. The CDR3 length is 14 residues. CDR3 sequence: CASESSAQPGELFF. In DNA, the CDR3 is TGTGCCAGCGAGTCTTCAGCCCAACCCGGGGAGCTGTTTTTT.

V usage is TRBV30 and J usage is TRBJ1-5; D gene uncertain. The CDR3 is 13 residues long. Germline CDR1 reads GTSNPN; CDR2 reads SVGIG (reference sequence). The V and J ends lost 0 bases and 7 bases respectively, with 10 bases between them. The CDR3 DNA sequence: TGTGCCTGGAGTGTATCCCTGGGGCAGCCCCAGCATTTT. As protein: CAWSVSLGQPQHF.

The rearrangement uses TRBV28 and TRBJ1-2; TRBD1 is a possible D gene (6 bases). Germline CDR1 MDHEN, CDR2 SYDVKM. This CDR3 is built from 14 residues. The V gene lost 6 bases and the J gene lost 1 base, with 12 bases spanning the gap. CDR3: CASRTGQDNYGYTF. As DNA, the CDR3 is TGTGCCAGCAGAACAGGGCAGGATAACTATGGCTACACCTTC.

This clone was seen more than once but under ten times. The gene calls are TRBV2 and TRBJ2-1; TRBD1 aligns across 7 bases. This CDR3 spans 13 amino acids. Germline assignment: CDR1 SNHLY and CDR2 FYNNEI. Trimming took 6 bases from V and 6 from J; bases not matched to a gene: 5. The CDR3 DNA reads as TGTGCCAGCAGCGTTGGGACAGTCAATGAGCAGTTCTTC. This translates into CASSVGTVNEQFF.

There are a few counts of this clone. The chain is built from TRBV18 and TRBJ2-2, with D unresolved. Germline-derived CDR1 and CDR2 are KGHSH and LQKENI. The CDR3 length is 14 residues. The V end lost 3 bases, the J end lost 3 bases, and 8 bases lay between the germline ends. The CDR3: CASSPNLDTGELFF. Written as DNA, the CDR3 is TGTGCCAGCTCACCTAATCTCGACACCGGGGAGCTGTTTTTT.

This clone was counted only a few times. V and J are TRBV30 and TRBJ2-2; D remains unclear. V was shortened by 7 bases and J by 9 bases, with 18 bases between the two germline ends. Germline loops: CDR1 GTSNPN, CDR2 SVGIG (reference sequence). The CDR3 is 13 amino acids. CDR3 bases: TGTGCCTCCTCGACTGGCTGGGTGAGGGAGCTGTTTTTT. Translated, it gives CASSTGWVRELFF.

CDR3 protein: CSASRTELNEQYF. DNA for the CDR3: TGCAGCGCAAGTAGAACCGAATTGAATGAGCAGTACTTC. This chain links TRBV29-1 with TRBJ2-7; D gene uncertain. CDR3 length: 13 amino acids. Germline-derived CDR1 and CDR2 are SQVTM and ANQGSEA. Trimming shortened V by 7 bases and J by 7 bases, and 20 bases separated the two germline ends.

The genes are TRBV6-5 and TRBJ1-1, with unresolved D. The CDR3 runs 13 residues. Germline V gene lookup returns CDR1 MNHEY and CDR2 SVGAGI. Trimming removed 8 bases from V and 1 base from J, with 11 bases in between. The CDR3 DNA is TGTGCCAGCCTTTTTCGGCCGAACACTGAAGCTTTCTTT. Amino acids: CASLFRPNTEAFF.

V gene TRBV2 combines with J gene TRBJ2-1, with a weak D call TRBD1 (6 bases). V was clipped by 3 bases and J by 7 bases, with 13 bases between them. Germline-derived CDR1 and CDR2 are SNHLY and FYNNEI. This CDR3 contains 14 residues. This CDR3 is CASSETGWRNEQFF. CDR3 DNA sequence: TGTGCCAGCAGTGAGACAGGTTGGAGGAATGAGCAGTTCTTC. The full variable domain, completed using reference TRBV2 and TRBJ2-1, is EPEVTQTPSHQVTQMGQEVILRCVPISNHLYFYWYRQILGQKVEFLVSFYNNEISEKSEIFDDQFSVERPDGSNFTLKIRSTKLEDSAMYFCASSETGWRNEQFFGPGTRLTVL.

This clone was counted at least ten times. Different DNA sequences within this sample yield the same CDR3. The chain has TRBV7-2 and TRBJ2-1; D not resolved. In germline, CDR1 is SGHTA, CDR2 FQGNSA. The CDR3 extends over 13 amino acids. Trimming took 1 base from V and 5 from J, leaving 6 bases between them. The CDR3 here is CASSLGQNNEQFF. DNA of the CDR3: TGTGCCAGCAGCTTAGGCCAGAACAATGAGCAGTTCTTC.

The chain is built from TRBV4-1 and TRBJ2-1, with 12 bases matching TRBD2. CDR1 and CDR2 (germline): MGHRA, YSYEKL. The CDR3 spans 18 residues. Losses at the gene ends were 4 bases for V and 7 bases for J; bases not matched to a gene: 14. DNA for the CDR3: TGCGCCAGCAGCCCCCAAGGGCTAGCGGGGGGGCGTGGGAATGAGCAGTTCTTC. Residues: CASSPQGLAGGRGNEQFF.

This clone has just a few counts. The chain couples TRBV14 to TRBJ1-2; the match to TRBD1 covers 7 bases. This CDR3 is 13 amino acids long. Germline trimming cut 5 bases from V and 6 bases from J; bases unmatched to any gene: 6. The germline V gene encodes CDR1 SGHDN and CDR2 FVKESK. CDR3 protein: CASSVGTGDGYTF. The CDR3 DNA follows: TGTGCCAGCAGCGTCGGAACAGGGGATGGCTACACCTTC.

This clone was seen repeatedly, ten times or more. This sequence joins TRBV5-1 and TRBJ2-7, with D perhaps TRBD1 (6 bases). Deletions cut 4 bases from V and 5 bases from J, with 16 bases between. In germline, CDR1 is SGHRS, CDR2 YFSETQ. This CDR3 has 14 amino acids. CDR3 residues: CASSPDRSRDEQYF. The CDR3 DNA is TGCGCCAGCAGCCCAGACAGGTCGCGGGACGAGCAGTACTTC.